Sequencing of this T cell receptor (beta chain) was carried out in a study of T cell repertoires in cytomegalovirus infection. About the research overall: The public TCR beta signatures pointed to both CMV infection and matching HLA type.

TCRdb ran MiXCR on the reads and lists one entry per CDR3 protein. Here the sample spans 150,000 to 200,000 distinct CDR3 sequences, 28% being singletons. Germline V lookup: CDR1 SNHLY, CDR2 FYNNEI. This CDR3 comprises 14 residues. The germline V and J ends were trimmed by 6 bases and 7 bases, with 19 bases remaining between them. Sequencing was carried out using PBMCs. The chain has TRBV2 and TRBJ2-7; D is possibly TRBD2 (5 bases). The sequence was obtained from a human donor in good health (CMV status not recorded). Some clones in this sample may be carry-over from other donors' samples. The CDR3 sequence is CASRVHQGPGEQYF. The CDR3 region has the DNA TGTGCCAGCAGGGTACACCAAGGGCCGGGAGAGCAGTACTTC.